This T cell receptor beta chain is drawn from a study of blood T cell repertoires in COVID-19. This CDR3 comprises 15 residues. With 0 bases removed from V and 2 bases from J, the gap between germline ends came to 10 bases. Looked up from germline, CDR1 is LNHDA and CDR2 is SQIVND (reference sequence). TCRdb keeps only in-frame clones here, not all; method: immunoSEQ multiplex PCR. The sample has hundreds of thousands of clones; about 89% are singletons. The age range of participants was 18 to 89 years, with residence in about 25 US areas. Researchers sorted participants into cohorts using their self-reported clinical history. Recovered status applied to Cohort 3 donors who had two consecutive negative PCRs. It also applied to those with clearance or with symptom resolution.

Source material: PBMCs or T cells enriched from blood (not recorded which). This TCR came from a woman between 40 and 55 years old who had recovered from COVID-19. This rearrangement joins TRBV19 to TRBJ1-1; maybe TRBD1 (5 bases). DNA of the CDR3: TGTGCCAGTAGTATAGATACGGGACTTAACACTGAAGCTTTCTTT. Amino acids: CASSIDTGLNTEAFF.